This T cell receptor (beta chain) was observed in a study of T cell repertoires in cytomegalovirus infection. Overall study context: Recently described HLA-C-restricted plus well-studied HLA-B-restricted CMV epitopes were used. Indications came from public TCR beta signatures; they pointed to CMV infection and to a matching HLA type.

TCRdb reanalysed the reads using MiXCR and keeps one entry per CDR3 protein. The data contain some 940,000 distinct CDR3 sequences, around 30% of them seen just once; the ten biggest clones take up over 11%. This CDR3 is 13 amino acids long. Germline-derived CDR1 and CDR2 are SGHTA and FQGTGA. The trim removed 6 bases at V and 3 bases at J, leaving 5 bases unmatched. Study-wide results and limits: Frequencies of public TCR beta families were cumulated, and this identified carriers of CMV plus the relevant HLA. The ex vivo response was dominated by HLA-C-restricted CMV-specific TCR beta clonotypes.

A remark on this clonotype: The antigen is unknown.

The sequenced sample was cultured CD8+ T cells from PBMCs, obtained from culture after CMV antigen stimulation. This TCR came from a human donor in good health (CMV status not recorded). Some clones in this sample may be carry-over from other donors' samples. This chain uses TRBV7-3 with TRBJ2-7, with 7 nucleotides matching TRBD1. CDR3: CASRPGQHYEQYF. The CDR3 DNA reads TGTGCCAGCAGGCCGGGACAGCACTACGAGCAGTACTTC.